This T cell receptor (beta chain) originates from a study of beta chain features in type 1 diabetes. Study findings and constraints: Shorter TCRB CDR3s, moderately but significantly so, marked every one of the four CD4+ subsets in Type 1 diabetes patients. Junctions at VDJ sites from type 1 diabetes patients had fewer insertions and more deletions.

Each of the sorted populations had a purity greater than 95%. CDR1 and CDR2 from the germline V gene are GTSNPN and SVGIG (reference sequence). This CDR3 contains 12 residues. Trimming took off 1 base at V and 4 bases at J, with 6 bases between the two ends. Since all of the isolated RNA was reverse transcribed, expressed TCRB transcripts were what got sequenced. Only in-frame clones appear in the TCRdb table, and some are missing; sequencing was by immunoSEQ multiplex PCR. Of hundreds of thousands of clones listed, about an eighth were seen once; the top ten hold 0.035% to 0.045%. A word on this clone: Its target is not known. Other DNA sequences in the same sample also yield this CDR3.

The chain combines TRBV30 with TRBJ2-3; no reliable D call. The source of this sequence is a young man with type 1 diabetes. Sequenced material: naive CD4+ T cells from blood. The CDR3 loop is CAWSGGADTQYF. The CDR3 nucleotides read TGTGCCTGGAGTGGCGGAGCAGATACGCAGTATTTT. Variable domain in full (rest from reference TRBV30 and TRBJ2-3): SQTIHQWPATLVQPVGSPLSLECTVEGTSNPNLYWYRQAAGRGLQLLFYSVGIGQISSEVPQNLSASRPQDRQFILSSKKLLLSDSGFYLCAWSGGADTQYFGPGTRLTVL.